The 23 T cell receptor beta chains reported below all come from one sample, sequenced in a study of PD-L1 blockade in urothelial cancer. This table comes from immunoSEQ multiplex PCR, and its TCRdb copy is limited to in-frame clones, with some not included. The sample lists about 51,000 clones; more than 75% were seen once. The specimen comprised PBMCs, sampled around atezolizumab (anti-PD-L1) treatment. These receptor sequences come from a man in his 60s with urothelial cancer.

This chain uses TRBV19 with TRBJ2-1, with D perhaps TRBD2 (5 bases). The length of the CDR3 is 16 residues. Deletions cut 5 bases from V and 6 bases from J, with 20 bases between. CDR1 LNHDA and CDR2 SQIVND come from the germline V gene (reference sequence). CDR3 nucleotides: TGTGCCAGTAGTGCCCGGGAAGCTAGCAGATTCAATGAGCAGTTCTTC. This translates into CASSAREASRFNEQFF.

The CDR3 loop is CAWSSQGGTNQPQHF. CDR3 bases: TGTGCCTGGAGTAGTCAGGGCGGGACCAATCAGCCCCAGCATTTT. The chain carries TRBV30 and TRBJ1-5; D is possibly TRBD1 (5 bases). V was cut by 2 bases and J by 3 bases, with 14 bases left in between. Germline CDR1 GTSNPN, CDR2 SVGIG (reference sequence). This CDR3 has 15 amino acids.

This rearrangement joins TRBV9 to TRBJ2-5, with D perhaps matching TRBD1 (7 bases). The CDR3 has 14 amino acids. Germline CDR1 SGDLS, CDR2 YYNGEE. Deletions cut 0 bases from V and 7 bases from J, with 13 bases between. The CDR3 bases are TGTGCCAGCAGCGTAGATCCAGGGGGAGGGACCCAGTACTTC. This sequence encodes CASSVDPGGGTQYF.

This sequence joins TRBV20-1 and TRBJ2-1, with D unclear. The CDR3 totals 10 residues. CDR1 and CDR2 (germline): DFQATT, SNEGSKA (reference sequence). The ends were cut back, 7 bases at V and 6 bases at J, with 7 bases in the middle. The CDR3 DNA reads as TGCAGTGGTCAGGTCAATGAGCAGTTCTTC. Its translation is CSGQVNEQFF.

This chain links TRBV6-1 with TRBJ2-5, with 8 nucleotides matching TRBD1. This CDR3 is built from 15 residues. Looked up from germline, CDR1 is MNHNS and CDR2 is SASEGT. Trimming removed 6 bases from V and 4 bases from J; junction bases left unmatched: 10. CDR3 DNA: TGTGCCAGCAGCCAACCGACAGGGGACGTAGAGACCCAGTACTTC. Protein sequence: CASSQPTGDVETQYF.

J is TRBJ1-1 and V is TRBV13; TRBD1 is a possible D gene (5 bases). Germline V CDR1 and CDR2: PRHDT, FYEKMQ (reference sequence). The CDR3 totals 12 residues. The V gene lost 6 bases and the J gene lost 6 bases, with 11 bases spanning the gap. The CDR3, as DNA: TGTGCCAGCAGTCAAACAGGATCTGAAGCTTTCTTT. This sequence encodes CASSQTGSEAFF.

This rearrangement joins TRBV5-1 to TRBJ1-4, with TRBD1 as a possible D gene (6 bases). The germline V gene encodes CDR1 SGHRS and CDR2 YFSETQ. There are 14 residues in the CDR3. V was pared by 2 bases and J by 7 bases, with 12 bases between. The DNA of the CDR3 is TGCGCCAGCAGCTTACAGGGATTTAGTGAAAAACTGTTTTTT. It codes for CASSLQGFSEKLFF.

The V call is TRBV9, the J call TRBJ2-7, with 9 bases that match TRBD2. Trimming took 4 bases from V and 5 from J; bases not matched to a gene: 10. From germline, CDR1 is SGDLS and CDR2 YYNGEE. There are 15 residues in the CDR3. DNA for the CDR3: TGTGCCAGCAGCCCCCTGGGAAGCGGGAGGCACGAGCAGTACTTC. Its translation is CASSPLGSGRHEQYF.

The V and J genes are TRBV27 and TRBJ1-2, with no clear D. Deletions cut 4 bases from V and 4 bases from J, with 16 bases between. Germline CDR1 and CDR2: MNHEY and SMNVEV (reference sequence). The CDR3 is 15 residues long. CDR3 DNA: TGTGCCAGCAGTTCCCGTTCGGCAGCGACCTATGGCTACACCTTC. This translates into CASSSRSAATYGYTF.

The V and J genes are TRBV7-3 and TRBJ2-6; no firm D call. In germline, CDR1 is SGHTA, CDR2 FQGTGA. Trimming left V 0 bases short and J 3 bases short, with 6 bases between. The CDR3 has 15 amino acids. In DNA form, the CDR3 reads TGTGCCAGCAGCTTAACAGAGCTTGGGGCCAACGTCCTGACTTTC. This translates into CASSLTELGANVLTF.

This rearrangement joins TRBV2 to TRBJ1-6, with 10 bases matching TRBD1. The trim removed 3 bases at V and 9 bases at J, leaving 8 bases unmatched. The germline CDR1 and CDR2 sequences are SNHLY and FYNNEI. The CDR3 consists of 16 residues. The CDR3 DNA is TGTGCCAGCAGTGATTCGGGGACAGGGGTGTTTTCACCCCTCCACTTT. It is translated as CASSDSGTGVFSPLHF.

The chain couples TRBV13 to TRBJ1-4; D unclear. The V gene's germline CDR1 is PRHDT and CDR2 FYEKMQ (reference sequence). Trimming stripped 2 bases from V and 0 bases from J, with 13 bases between. The CDR3 has 17 residues. The CDR3 DNA reads TGTGCCAGCAGCTTACGCCGGAGCTTTTCAACTAATGAAAAACTGTTTTTT. Its translation is CASSLRRSFSTNEKLFF.

This sequence joins TRBV10-1 and TRBJ2-3; 13 nucleotides match TRBD2. Germline CDR1 reads WNHNN; CDR2 reads SYGVQD (reference sequence). The trim removed 0 bases at V and 9 bases at J, leaving 6 bases unmatched. CDR3 length: 16 residues. In nucleotides, the CDR3 is TGCGCCAGCAGTGAGTCGCGGACTAGCGGGAGTGGCACGCAGTATTTT. The encoded protein is CASSESRTSGSGTQYF.

The chain combines TRBV19 with TRBJ1-5; TRBD1 agrees at 9 bases. The CDR3 is 15 amino acids. From germline, CDR1 is LNHDA and CDR2 SQIVND (reference sequence). The trim removed 5 bases at V and 0 bases at J, leaving 2 bases unmatched. The CDR3 sequence is CASSPTGGSNQPQHF. CDR3 DNA: TGTGCCAGTAGTCCGACAGGGGGTAGCAATCAGCCCCAGCATTTT.

This clone has just a few counts. The chain uses TRBV7-2 and TRBJ1-2, with 9 bases aligning to TRBD1. Germline assignment: CDR1 SGHTA and CDR2 FQGNSA. This CDR3 is 15 amino acids long. V lost 5 bases, J lost 8 bases, and 12 bases stayed unmatched. The CDR3: CASSPVPGQGSGYTF. For the CDR3, the DNA is TGTGCCAGCAGCCCTGTTCCGGGACAGGGTTCCGGCTACACCTTC.

This clone was seen a single time. The V gene is TRBV7-9, the J gene TRBJ1-1, with 8 nucleotides matching TRBD1. This CDR3 has 14 residues. Per the germline V gene, CDR1 is SEHNR and CDR2 is FQNEAQ (reference sequence). The V gene end was trimmed by 3 bases and the J gene end by 6 bases; junction bases not matched to a gene: 6. Here the CDR3 reads CASSFGQGAAEAFF. The CDR3 DNA is TGTGCCAGCAGCTTCGGGCAGGGGGCAGCTGAAGCTTTCTTT.

This chain uses TRBV5-6 with TRBJ1-3; D is uncertain. Trimming removed 5 bases from V and 0 bases from J, with 9 bases in between. This CDR3 comprises 14 residues. CDR1 is SGHDT and CDR2 is YYEEEE in the germline V gene. The CDR3 loop reads CASSNLLSGNTIYF. CDR3 nucleotide sequence: TGTGCCAGCAGTAACTTACTCTCTGGAAACACCATATATTTT.

The rearrangement uses TRBV28 and TRBJ1-4; D is uncertain. CDR1 and CDR2 from the germline V gene are MDHEN and SYDVKM. The CDR3 sequence is 14 residues long. V dropped 1 base and J dropped 7 bases, with 10 bases sitting between them. The CDR3 nucleotides are TGTGCCAGCAGTTTATCACAGATGGGTGAAAAACTGTTTTTT. It translates to CASSLSQMGEKLFF.

V usage is TRBV4-2 and J usage is TRBJ1-3; D is ambiguous. The CDR3 extends over 14 amino acids. CDR1 and CDR2 (germline): LGHNA, YNFKEQ. Trimming took 1 base from V and 2 from J, leaving 6 bases between them. CDR3 sequence: CASSQAVAGNTIYF. Here the CDR3 DNA reads TGTGCCAGCAGCCAAGCAGTCGCTGGAAACACCATATATTTT.

This clone was seen a few times. This rearrangement joins TRBV28 to TRBJ1-2, with D possibly being TRBD1 (5 bases). The germline CDR1 and CDR2 sequences are MDHEN and SYDVKM. V lost 2 bases, J lost 4 bases, and 11 bases lay in between. The CDR3 is 14 residues long. The CDR3 sequence is CASSLQGVSYGYTF. CDR3 nucleotides: TGTGCCAGCAGTTTACAGGGTGTTTCCTATGGCTACACCTTC.

The rearrangement joins TRBV10-3 to TRBJ2-7; 13 nucleotides align to TRBD2. Looked up from germline, CDR1 is ENHRY and CDR2 is SYGVKD. Trimming at V came to 6 bases and at J to 0 bases, leaving 2 bases not matched to a gene. The CDR3 spans 15 residues. The CDR3 DNA sequence: TGTGCCATCAGGACTAGCGGGGGGATCTCCTACGAGCAGTACTTC. As protein: CAIRTSGGISYEQYF.

This chain uses TRBV30 with TRBJ2-7, with D perhaps TRBD2 (5 bases). The CDR3 spans 10 residues. V was shortened by 5 bases and J by 6 bases, with 8 bases between the two germline ends. Germline assignment: CDR1 GTSNPN and CDR2 SVGIG (reference sequence). The CDR3 loop is CAWGGGEQYF. CDR3 coding DNA: TGTGCCTGGGGAGGAGGCGAGCAGTACTTC.

The chain couples TRBV5-1 to TRBJ2-3; 9 bases match TRBD2. CDR1 and CDR2 (germline): SGHRS, YFSETQ. The CDR3 totals 13 residues. Trimming cost V 7 bases and J 3 bases; bases outside gene matches: 3. The CDR3 region is CASGGRGTDTQYF. The CDR3 nucleotides read TGCGCCAGCGGCGGGAGGGGGACAGATACGCAGTATTTT.